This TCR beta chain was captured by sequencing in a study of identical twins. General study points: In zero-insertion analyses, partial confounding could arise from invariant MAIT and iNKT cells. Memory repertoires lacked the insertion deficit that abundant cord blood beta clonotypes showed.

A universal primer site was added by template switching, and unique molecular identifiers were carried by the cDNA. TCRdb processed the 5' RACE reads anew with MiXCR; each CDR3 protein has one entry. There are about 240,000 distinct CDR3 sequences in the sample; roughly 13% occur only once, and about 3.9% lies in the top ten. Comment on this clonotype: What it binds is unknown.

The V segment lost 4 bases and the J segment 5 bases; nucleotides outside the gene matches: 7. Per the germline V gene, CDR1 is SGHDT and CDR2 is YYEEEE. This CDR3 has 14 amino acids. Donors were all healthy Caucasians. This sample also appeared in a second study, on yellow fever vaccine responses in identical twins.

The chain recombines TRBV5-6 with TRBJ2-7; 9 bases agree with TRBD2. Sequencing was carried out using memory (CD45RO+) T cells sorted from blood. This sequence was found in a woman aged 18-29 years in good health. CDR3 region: CASSLPSGAHEQYF. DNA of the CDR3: TGTGCCAGCAGCCTTCCTAGCGGGGCGCACGAGCAGTACTTC.